This TCR beta chain was recovered during a study of T cell responses to AZD1222 COVID-19 vaccine. Trimming removed 1 base at V and 1 base at J, with 7 bases between. Germline CDR1 is LGHNA and CDR2 is YSLEER. The CDR3 has 14 residues. Sequenced by immunoSEQ multiplex PCR; TCRdb stores in-frame clones only, minus some. The repertoire consists of more than 90,000 clones, with roughly 86% occurring once and the leading ten covering under 20%. On this clone: Antigen specificity is unknown.

Study-level points and caveats: Nearly half of spike-specific TCRs reportedly target unmutated variant regions. Spike-specific TCR breadth rose after two AZD1222 doses, and depth rose as well. Across the whole spike, CD4 TCRs peaked at regions 160-218 and 743-854. Scientists sampled the repertoires only once the peak T cell response had passed.

The sample was peripheral blood, taken 28 days after the second AZD1222 dose. The rearrangement uses TRBV4-3 and TRBJ1-1; D is undetermined. This TCR came from an adult who received the AZD1222 COVID-19 vaccine. The CDR3 reads CASSQGLENTEAFF. The CDR3 DNA follows: TGCGCCAGCAGCCAAGGGTTGGAGAACACTGAAGCTTTCTTT.